One and the same sample provided the 3 T cell receptor beta chains below, sequenced in a study of T cells after yellow fever vaccination. Each CDR3 protein is one row after TCRdb ran MiXCR on the 5' RACE reads. The table shows some 300,000 distinct CDR3 sequences, with less than 9.5% occurring only once. The specimen comprised PBMCs, sampled around 45 days after the first yellow fever vaccination. These receptors came from a man between 18 and 35 years old who received the YFV17D yellow fever vaccine.

The chain uses TRBV7-2 and TRBJ1-1; TRBD1 might be the D (5 bases). This CDR3 is built from 15 residues. V lost 1 base to trimming and J lost 0 bases, with 9 bases between them. The germline CDR1 and CDR2 sequences are SGHTA and FQGNSA. The CDR3 is CASSLGDGMNTEAFF. The CDR3 bases are TGTGCCAGCAGCTTAGGGGACGGAATGAACACTGAAGCTTTCTTT.

This clonotype appeared a few times. The chain uses TRBV11-1 and TRBJ2-7; possible D gene TRBD2, 5 bases. CDR3 size: 13 residues. Trimming cost V 5 bases and J 4 bases, with 12 bases left between them. Looked up from germline, CDR1 is SGHAT and CDR2 is FQDESV (reference sequence). Here the CDR3 DNA reads TGTGCCAGCAGCGCCCAAACGGGGTACGAGCAGTACTTC. Amino acid sequence: CASSAQTGYEQYF.

The genes are TRBV6-5 and TRBJ2-1; maybe TRBD2 (5 bases). Trimming stripped 2 bases from V and 12 bases from J, with 17 bases between. Per the germline V gene, CDR1 is MNHEY and CDR2 is SVGAGI. This CDR3 spans 14 amino acids. This CDR3 is CASSYLATIEGQFF. The CDR3 coding sequence is TGTGCCAGCAGTTACCTGGCAACCATAGAGGGGCAGTTCTTC.